This T cell receptor beta chain is drawn from a study of radiotherapy plus CTLA-4 blockade in lung cancer. This clone was picked up a small number of times. The antigen remains undetermined. Overall study results and limits: The best predictor of response was reported to be early blood T cell clone dynamics, with interferon-beta. Blood-borne expansion of tumor-derived TCR clones followed radiotherapy plus ipilimumab.

Alongside CTLA-4 blockade with ipilimumab, patients with chemo-refractory metastatic non-small-cell lung cancer received focal radiation. V shed 5 bases, J shed 1 base, and the junction held 8 bases outside the gene matches. The CDR3 has 15 residues. Germline CDR1 is SGHTA and CDR2 is FQGTGA. Clones were read by immunoSEQ multiplex PCR, and TCRdb kept only the in-frame ones, dropping some. The repertoire holds about 91,000 clones, with about two thirds as singletons. The input for sequencing was peripheral blood, taken from a patient treated with radiotherapy plus ipilimumab. This TCR came from a human donor with non-small cell lung cancer that progressed on radiotherapy plus ipilimumab. The chain uses TRBV7-3 and TRBJ2-7; 7 bases line up with TRBD2. This CDR3 reads CASSPIGLESYEQYF. The DNA of the CDR3 is TGTGCCAGCAGCCCCATTGGACTAGAATCCTACGAGCAGTACTTC.